This TCR beta chain was sequenced in a study of T cells in Graves' hyperthyroidism and ophthalmopathy. Study-level background: The blood sample was taken at first diagnosis, before treatment began.

This clonotype was picked up many times. Its antigen remains unidentified. RNA transcripts gave rise to amplified TCR beta CDR3 regions. Initially, a first-round RT-PCR of the TCR CDR3 employed the HTBI primer set. TCRdb re-derived calls from the multiplex PCR reads in MiXCR, one entry per CDR3 protein. In the table there are 390,000 or so distinct CDR3 sequences, roughly 14% of which are singletons. Study-wide results and limits: In validation, the model predicted ophthalmopathy. These predictions came a median about 6.2 months before onset. Most expanded thyroid clonotypes above 0.001 also appeared in blood.

The sequence was collected from a man aged 18 to 29 with Graves' ophthalmopathy. Sequencing used blood.

In DNA form, the CDR3 reads TGTGCCAGCAGTCCAGGGGGCTTCGGCTATGGCTACACCTTC. It is translated as CASSPGGFGYGYTF. The V call is TRBV12-3 or TRBV12-4, the J call TRBJ1-2; 8 bases are shared with TRBD1. This CDR3 is built from 14 residues. V was clipped by 5 bases and J by 4 bases; unmatched bases: 6.